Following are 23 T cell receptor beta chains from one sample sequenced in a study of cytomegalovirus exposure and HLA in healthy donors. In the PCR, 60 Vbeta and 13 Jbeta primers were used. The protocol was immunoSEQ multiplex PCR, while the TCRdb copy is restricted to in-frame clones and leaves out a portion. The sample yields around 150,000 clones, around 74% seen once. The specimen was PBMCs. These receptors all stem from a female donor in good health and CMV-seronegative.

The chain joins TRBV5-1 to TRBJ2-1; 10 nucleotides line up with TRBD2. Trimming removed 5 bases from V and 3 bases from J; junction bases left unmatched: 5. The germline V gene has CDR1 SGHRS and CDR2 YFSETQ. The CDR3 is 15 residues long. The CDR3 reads CASRFGLADYNEQFF. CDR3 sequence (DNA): TGCGCCAGCAGATTCGGACTAGCGGACTACAATGAGCAGTTCTTC. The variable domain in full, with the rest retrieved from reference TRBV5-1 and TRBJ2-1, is KAGVTQTPRYLIKTRGQQVTLSCSPISGHRSVSWYQQTPGQGLQFLFEYFSETQRNKGNFPGRFSGRQFSNSRSEMNVSTLELGDSALYLCASRFGLADYNEQFFGPGTRLTVL.

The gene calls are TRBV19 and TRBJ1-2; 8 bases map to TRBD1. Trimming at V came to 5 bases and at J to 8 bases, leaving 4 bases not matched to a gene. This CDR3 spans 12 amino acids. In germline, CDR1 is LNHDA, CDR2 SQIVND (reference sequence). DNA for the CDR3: TGTGCCAGTAGTCAAGGACAGGGAGGCTACACCTTC. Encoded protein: CASSQGQGGYTF.

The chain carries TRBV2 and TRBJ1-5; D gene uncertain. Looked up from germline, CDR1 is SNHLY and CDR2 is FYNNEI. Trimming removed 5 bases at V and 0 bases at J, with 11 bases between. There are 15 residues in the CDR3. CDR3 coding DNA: TGTGCCAGCAGTCTGAGTAGATATAGCAATCAGCCCCAGCATTTT. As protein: CASSLSRYSNQPQHF.

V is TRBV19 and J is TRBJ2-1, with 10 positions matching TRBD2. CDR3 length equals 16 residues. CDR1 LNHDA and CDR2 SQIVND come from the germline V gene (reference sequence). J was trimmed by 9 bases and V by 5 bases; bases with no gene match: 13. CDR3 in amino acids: CASSPDPGLASSEQFF. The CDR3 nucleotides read TGTGCCAGTAGTCCCGATCCGGGACTAGCGAGTAGTGAGCAGTTCTTC.

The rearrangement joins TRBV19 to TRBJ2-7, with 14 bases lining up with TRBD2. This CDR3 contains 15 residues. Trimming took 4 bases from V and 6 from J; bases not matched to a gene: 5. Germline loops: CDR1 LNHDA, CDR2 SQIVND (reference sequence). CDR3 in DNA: TGTGCCAGTAGTACCGGGACTAGCGGGAGTGTCGAGCAGTACTTC. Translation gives CASSTGTSGSVEQYF. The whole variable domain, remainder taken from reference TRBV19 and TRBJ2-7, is DGGITQSPKYLFRKEGQNVTLSCEQNLNHDAMYWYRQDPGQGLRLIYYSQIVNDFQKGDIAEGYSVSREKKESFPLTVTSAQKNPTAFYLCASSTGTSGSVEQYFGPGTRLTVT.

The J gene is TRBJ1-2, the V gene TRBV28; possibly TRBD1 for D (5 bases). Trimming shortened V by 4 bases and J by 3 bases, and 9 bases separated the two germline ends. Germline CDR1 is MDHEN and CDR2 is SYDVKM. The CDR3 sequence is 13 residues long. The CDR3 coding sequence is TGTGCCAGCAGTTATACGACAGACTATGGCTACACCTTC. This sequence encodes CASSYTTDYGYTF.

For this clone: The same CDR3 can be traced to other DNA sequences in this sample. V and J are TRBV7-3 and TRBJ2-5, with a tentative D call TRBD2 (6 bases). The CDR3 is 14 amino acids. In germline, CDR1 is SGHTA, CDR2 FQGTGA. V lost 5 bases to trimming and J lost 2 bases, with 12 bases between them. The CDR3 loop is CASSPTGLQETQYF. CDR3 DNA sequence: TGTGCCAGCAGCCCGACTGGACTACAAGAGACCCAGTACTTC. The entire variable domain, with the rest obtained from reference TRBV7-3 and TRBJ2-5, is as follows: GAGVSQTPSNKVTEKGKYVELRCDPISGHTALYWYRQSLGQGPEFLIYFQGTGAADDSGLPNDRFFAVRPEGSVSTLKIQRTERGDSAVYLCASSPTGLQETQYFGPGTRLLVL.

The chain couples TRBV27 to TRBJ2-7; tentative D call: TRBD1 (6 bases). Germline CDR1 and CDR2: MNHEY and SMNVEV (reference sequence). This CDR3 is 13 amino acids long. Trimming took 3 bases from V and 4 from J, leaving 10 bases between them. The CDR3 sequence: CASSLGTPYEQYF. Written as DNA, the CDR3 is TGTGCCAGCAGTTTGGGGACACCATACGAGCAGTACTTC.

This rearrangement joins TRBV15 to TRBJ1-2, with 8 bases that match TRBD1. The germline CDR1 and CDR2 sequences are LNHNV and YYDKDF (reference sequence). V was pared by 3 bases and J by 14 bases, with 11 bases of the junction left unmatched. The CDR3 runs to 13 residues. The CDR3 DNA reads TGTGCCACCAGCAGGGACAATCAGGGGGCGAGGACCTTC. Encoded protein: CATSRDNQGARTF.

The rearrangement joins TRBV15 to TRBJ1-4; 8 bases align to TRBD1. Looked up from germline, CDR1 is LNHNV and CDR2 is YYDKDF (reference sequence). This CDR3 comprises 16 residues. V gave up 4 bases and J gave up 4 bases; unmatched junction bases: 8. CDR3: CATSTDRVVFNEKLFF. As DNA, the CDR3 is TGTGCCACCAGCACGGACAGGGTTGTCTTTAATGAAAAACTGTTTTTT.

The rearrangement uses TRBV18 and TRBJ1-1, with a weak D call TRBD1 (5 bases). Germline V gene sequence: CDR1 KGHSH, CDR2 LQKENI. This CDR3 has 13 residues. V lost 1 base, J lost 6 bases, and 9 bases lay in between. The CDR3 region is CASSPLQGAEAFF. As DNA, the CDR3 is TGTGCCAGCTCACCACTGCAGGGCGCTGAAGCTTTCTTT. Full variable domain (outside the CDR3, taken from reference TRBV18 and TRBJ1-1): NAGVMQNPRHLVRRRGQEARLRCSPMKGHSHVYWYRQLPEEGLKFMVYLQKENIIDESGMPKERFSAEFPKEGPSILRIQQVVRGDSAAYFCASSPLQGAEAFFGQGTRLTVV.

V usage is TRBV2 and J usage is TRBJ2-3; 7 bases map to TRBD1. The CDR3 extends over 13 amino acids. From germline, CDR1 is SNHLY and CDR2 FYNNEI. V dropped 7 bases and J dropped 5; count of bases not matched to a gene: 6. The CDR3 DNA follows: TGTGCCAGCATTAGGGGGCGGATAGATACGCAGTATTTT. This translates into CASIRGRIDTQYF. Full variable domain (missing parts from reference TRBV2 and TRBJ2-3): EPEVTQTPSHQVTQMGQEVILRCVPISNHLYFYWYRQILGQKVEFLVSFYNNEISEKSEIFDDQFSVERPDGSNFTLKIRSTKLEDSAMYFCASIRGRIDTQYFGPGTRLTVL.

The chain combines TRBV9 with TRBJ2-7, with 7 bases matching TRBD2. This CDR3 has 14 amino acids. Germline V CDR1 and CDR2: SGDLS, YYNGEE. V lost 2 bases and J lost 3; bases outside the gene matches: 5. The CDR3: CASSVAGESYEQYF. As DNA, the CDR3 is TGTGCCAGCAGCGTCGCGGGAGAGAGCTACGAGCAGTACTTC. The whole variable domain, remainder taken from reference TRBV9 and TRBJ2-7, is DSGVTQTPKHLITATGQRVTLRCSPRSGDLSVYWYQQSLDQGLQFLIQYYNGEERAKGNILERFSAQQFPDLHSELNLSSLELGDSALYFCASSVAGESYEQYFGPGTRLTVT.

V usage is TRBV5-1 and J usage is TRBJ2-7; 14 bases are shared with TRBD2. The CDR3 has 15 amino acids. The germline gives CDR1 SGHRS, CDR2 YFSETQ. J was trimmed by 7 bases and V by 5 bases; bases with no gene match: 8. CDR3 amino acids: CASRGTSGSLREQYF. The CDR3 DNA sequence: TGCGCCAGCAGGGGGACTAGCGGGAGTCTGAGGGAGCAGTACTTC.

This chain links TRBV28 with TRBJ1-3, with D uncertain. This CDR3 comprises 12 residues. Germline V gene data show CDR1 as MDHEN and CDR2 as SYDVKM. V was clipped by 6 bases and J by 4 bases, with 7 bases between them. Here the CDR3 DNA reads TGTGCCAGCAGCACTTCCGGAAACACCATATATTTT. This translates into CASSTSGNTIYF.

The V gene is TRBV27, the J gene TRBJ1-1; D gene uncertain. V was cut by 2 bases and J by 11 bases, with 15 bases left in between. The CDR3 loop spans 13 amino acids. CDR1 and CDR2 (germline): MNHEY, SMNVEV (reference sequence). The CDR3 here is CASSLREGLWAFF. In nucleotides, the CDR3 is TGTGCCAGCAGTTTACGGGAGGGCCTTTGGGCTTTCTTT.

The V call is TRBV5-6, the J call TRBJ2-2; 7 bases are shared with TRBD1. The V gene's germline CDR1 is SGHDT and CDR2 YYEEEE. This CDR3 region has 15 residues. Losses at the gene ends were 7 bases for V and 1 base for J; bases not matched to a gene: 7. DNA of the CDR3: TGTGCCAGCGCTAGGGGGCAGCTGAACACCGGGGAGCTGTTTTTT. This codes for CASARGQLNTGELFF.

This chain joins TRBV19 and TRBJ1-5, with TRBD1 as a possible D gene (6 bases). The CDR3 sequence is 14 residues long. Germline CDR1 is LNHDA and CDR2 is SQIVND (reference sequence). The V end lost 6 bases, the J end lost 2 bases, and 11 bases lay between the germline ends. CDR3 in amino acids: CASRDSSGNQPQHF. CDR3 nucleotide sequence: TGTGCCAGTAGGGACAGTAGCGGCAATCAGCCCCAGCATTTT.

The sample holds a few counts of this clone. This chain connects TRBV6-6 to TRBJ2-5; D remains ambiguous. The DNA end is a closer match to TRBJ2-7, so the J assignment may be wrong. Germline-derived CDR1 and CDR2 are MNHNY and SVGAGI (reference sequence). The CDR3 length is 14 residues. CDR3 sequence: CASSYSLTEDEQYF. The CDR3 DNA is TGTGCCAGCAGTTACTCGCTAACAGAAGACGAGCAGTACTTC.

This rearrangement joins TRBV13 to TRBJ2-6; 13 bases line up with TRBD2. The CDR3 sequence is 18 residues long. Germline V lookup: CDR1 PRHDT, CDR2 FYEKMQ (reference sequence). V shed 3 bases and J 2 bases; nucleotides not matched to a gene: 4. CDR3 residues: CASSFVLAGGTGANVLTF. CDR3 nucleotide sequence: TGTGCCAGCAGCTTCGTACTAGCGGGGGGGACTGGGGCCAACGTCCTGACTTTC.

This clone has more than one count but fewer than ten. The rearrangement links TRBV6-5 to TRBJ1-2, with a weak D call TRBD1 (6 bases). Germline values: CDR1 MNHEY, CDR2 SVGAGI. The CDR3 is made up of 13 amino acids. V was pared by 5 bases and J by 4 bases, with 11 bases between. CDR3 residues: CASSKDSVYGYTF. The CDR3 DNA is TGTGCCAGCAGTAAGGACAGTGTCTATGGCTACACCTTC.

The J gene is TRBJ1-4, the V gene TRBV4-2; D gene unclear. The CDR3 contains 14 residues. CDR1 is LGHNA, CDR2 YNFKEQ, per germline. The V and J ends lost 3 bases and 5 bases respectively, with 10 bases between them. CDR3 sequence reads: CASSQADRNEKLFF. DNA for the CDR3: TGTGCCAGCAGCCAGGCCGATCGAAATGAAAAACTGTTTTTT.

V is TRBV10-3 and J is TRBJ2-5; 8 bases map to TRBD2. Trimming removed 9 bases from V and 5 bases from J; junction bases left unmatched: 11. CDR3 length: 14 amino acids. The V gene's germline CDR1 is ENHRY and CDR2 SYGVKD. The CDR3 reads CAIPGTSLLETQYF. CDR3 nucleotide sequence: TGTGCCATACCCGGGACTAGTCTCCTGGAGACCCAGTACTTC.